Reported below is one T cell receptor beta chain. What it binds is not known. The data stem from a study of response to subunit inactivated influenza vaccine. TCRdb reprocessed the RT-PCR reads with MiXCR, giving one entry per CDR3 protein. This sample has about 520,000 distinct CDR3 sequences, with around 25% found just once. The CDR3 sequence is 16 residues long. The V gene lost 1 base and the J gene lost 0 bases, with 11 bases spanning the gap. Per germline, CDR1 SGHAT and CDR2 FQNNGV. Study results and caveats: Each seasonal influenza vaccination, the authors suggested, recruits few new T cells.

The sample here was CD4+ T cells sorted from PBMCs, taken more than 4 days after vaccination. The sequence was collected from a man aged 45-60 years who received an inactivated influenza vaccine. The genes are TRBV11-2 and TRBJ2-3; no clear D. CDR3 in amino acids: CASSLAPLASTDTQYF. CDR3 coding DNA: TGTGCCAGCAGCTTAGCTCCATTAGCTAGCACAGATACGCAGTATTTT.